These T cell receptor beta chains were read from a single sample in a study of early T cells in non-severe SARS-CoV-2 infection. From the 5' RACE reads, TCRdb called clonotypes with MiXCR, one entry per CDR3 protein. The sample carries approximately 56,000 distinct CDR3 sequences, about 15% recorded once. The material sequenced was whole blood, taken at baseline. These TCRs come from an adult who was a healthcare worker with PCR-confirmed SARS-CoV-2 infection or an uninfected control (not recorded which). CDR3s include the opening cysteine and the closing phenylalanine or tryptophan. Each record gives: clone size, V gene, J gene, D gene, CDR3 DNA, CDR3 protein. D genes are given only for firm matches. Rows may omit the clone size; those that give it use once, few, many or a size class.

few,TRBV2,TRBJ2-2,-,TGTGCCAGCACCCCGACTGGAGTTTGGGGGGAGCTGTTTTTT,CASTPTGVWGELFF
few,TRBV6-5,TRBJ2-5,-,TGTGCCAGCAGTTACGGGCGTCAAGAGACCCAGTACTTC,CASSYGRQETQYF
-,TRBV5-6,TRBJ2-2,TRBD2,TGTGCCAGCAGCTCCTACCCTCACGGGACTAGAGGGGTCGGGGAGCTGTTTTTT,CASSSYPHGTRGVGELFF
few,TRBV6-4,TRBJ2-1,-,TGTGCCAGCAGTGACGCCAACAGGGATCCCAATGAGCAGTTCTTC,CASSDANRDPNEQFF
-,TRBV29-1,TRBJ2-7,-,TGCAGCGTTGAAGGGGAAAAGTACGAGCAGTACTTC,CSVEGEKYEQYF
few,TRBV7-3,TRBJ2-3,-,TGTGCCAGCAGTTCCTCCGGGATTAGCACAGATACGCAGTATTTT,CASSSSGISTDTQYF
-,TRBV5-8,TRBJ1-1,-,TGTGCCAGCAGCCTATCCCGCTGGACTGAAGCTTTCTTT,CASSLSRWTEAFF
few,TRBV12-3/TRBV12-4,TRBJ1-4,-,TGTGCCAGCAGTTTACGGACCCTTAATGAAAAACTGTTTTTT,CASSLRTLNEKLFF
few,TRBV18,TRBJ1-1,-,TGTGCCAGCTCACCCGAAGTCTTAAACACTGAAGCTTTCTTT,CASSPEVLNTEAFF
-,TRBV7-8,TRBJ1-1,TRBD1,TGTGCCAGCGGACGACAGGGGGATAACACTGAAGCTTTCTTT,CASGRQGDNTEAFF
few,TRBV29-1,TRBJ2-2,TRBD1,TGCAGCGTTGACAGGGGGCCGAACACCGGGGAGCTGTTTTTT,CSVDRGPNTGELFF
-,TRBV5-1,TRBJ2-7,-,TGCGCCAGCAGCGCCGCCTACGAGCAGTACTTC,CASSAAYEQYF
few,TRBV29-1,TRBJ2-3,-,TGCAGCGCCGACGGGGGCCAGGGAGATACGCAGTATTTT,CSADGGQGDTQYF
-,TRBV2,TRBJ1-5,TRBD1,TGTGCCAGCGAGAGACAGGGGGGAGGTCAGCCCCAGCATTTT,CASERQGGGQPQHF
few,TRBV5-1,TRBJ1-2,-,TGCGCCAGCCGGACGGGACCCACTAACTATGGCTACACCTTC,CASRTGPTNYGYTF
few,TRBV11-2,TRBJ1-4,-,TGTGCCAGCAGCTCCCACCGGCGACGGGCAAAACTGTTTTTT,CASSSHRRRAKLFF
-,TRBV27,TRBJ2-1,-,TGTGCCAGCAGTTTAAGACGGGGAGAGCAGTTCTTC,CASSLRRGEQFF
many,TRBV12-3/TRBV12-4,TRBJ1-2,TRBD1,TGTGCCAGCAGTTTTCCAGGCGGGACAGGGGACGTCGGTAGCTATGGCTACACCTTC,CASSFPGGTGDVGSYGYTF
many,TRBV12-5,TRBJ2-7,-,TGTGCTAGTGGCCCCGTGAGGGACCGAATCGGCGAGCAGTACTTC,CASGPVRDRIGEQYF
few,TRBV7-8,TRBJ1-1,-,TGTGCCAGCAGCTTAGTAGAGTTCACTGAAGCTTTCTTT,CASSLVEFTEAFF
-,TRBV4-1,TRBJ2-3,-,TGCGCCAGCAGCCAAGAGTCCGCCTCCGCCGGTCGCACAGATACGCAGTATTTT,CASSQESASAGRTDTQYF
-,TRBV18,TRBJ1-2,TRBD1,TGTGCCAGCTCACCTGAGGGACAGGGGCGCCATGGCTACACCTTC,CASSPEGQGRHGYTF
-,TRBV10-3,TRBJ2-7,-,TGTGCCATCGGGACATCGGGGGCTTACGAGCAGTACTTC,CAIGTSGAYEQYF
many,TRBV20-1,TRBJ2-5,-,TGCAGTGCTAGAGAGGATAGGAGTCTGGAGACCCAGTACTTC,CSAREDRSLETQYF
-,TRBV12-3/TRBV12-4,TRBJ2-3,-,TGTGCCAGCAGTCTAACTCGGGCCTCAGCTACGCAGTATTTT,CASSLTRASATQYF
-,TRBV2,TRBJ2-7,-,TGTGCCAGCAGTGAAGCGCGGGACATCTTGCAGTACTTC,CASSEARDILQYF
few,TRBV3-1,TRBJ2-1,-,TGTGCCAGCAGCCAAGAGTTCCCCGGGGGTAATGAGCAGTTCTTC,CASSQEFPGGNEQFF